Described below is a single TCR beta chain sequence and its context. This entry belongs to a study of early T cells in non-severe SARS-CoV-2 infection. CDR1 and CDR2 from the germline V gene are LGHDT and YNNKEL (reference sequence). Trimming removed 2 bases from V and 2 bases from J, with 9 bases in between. The CDR3 contains 14 residues. The TCR library protocol attached unique molecular identifiers to the individual cDNA molecules. TCRdb reprocessed the 5' RACE reads via MiXCR and lists one record per CDR3 protein. The data show more than 95,000 distinct CDR3 sequences, about 16% seen once. This clonotype was obtained from an adult who was a healthcare worker with PCR-confirmed SARS-CoV-2 infection or an uninfected control (not recorded which). Specimen: whole blood. This chain connects TRBV3-1 to TRBJ2-5; unclear D gene. In nucleotides, the CDR3 is TGTGCCAGCAGCCAACTGGCAGCACAAGAGACCCAGTACTTC. Translated, it gives CASSQLAAQETQYF.